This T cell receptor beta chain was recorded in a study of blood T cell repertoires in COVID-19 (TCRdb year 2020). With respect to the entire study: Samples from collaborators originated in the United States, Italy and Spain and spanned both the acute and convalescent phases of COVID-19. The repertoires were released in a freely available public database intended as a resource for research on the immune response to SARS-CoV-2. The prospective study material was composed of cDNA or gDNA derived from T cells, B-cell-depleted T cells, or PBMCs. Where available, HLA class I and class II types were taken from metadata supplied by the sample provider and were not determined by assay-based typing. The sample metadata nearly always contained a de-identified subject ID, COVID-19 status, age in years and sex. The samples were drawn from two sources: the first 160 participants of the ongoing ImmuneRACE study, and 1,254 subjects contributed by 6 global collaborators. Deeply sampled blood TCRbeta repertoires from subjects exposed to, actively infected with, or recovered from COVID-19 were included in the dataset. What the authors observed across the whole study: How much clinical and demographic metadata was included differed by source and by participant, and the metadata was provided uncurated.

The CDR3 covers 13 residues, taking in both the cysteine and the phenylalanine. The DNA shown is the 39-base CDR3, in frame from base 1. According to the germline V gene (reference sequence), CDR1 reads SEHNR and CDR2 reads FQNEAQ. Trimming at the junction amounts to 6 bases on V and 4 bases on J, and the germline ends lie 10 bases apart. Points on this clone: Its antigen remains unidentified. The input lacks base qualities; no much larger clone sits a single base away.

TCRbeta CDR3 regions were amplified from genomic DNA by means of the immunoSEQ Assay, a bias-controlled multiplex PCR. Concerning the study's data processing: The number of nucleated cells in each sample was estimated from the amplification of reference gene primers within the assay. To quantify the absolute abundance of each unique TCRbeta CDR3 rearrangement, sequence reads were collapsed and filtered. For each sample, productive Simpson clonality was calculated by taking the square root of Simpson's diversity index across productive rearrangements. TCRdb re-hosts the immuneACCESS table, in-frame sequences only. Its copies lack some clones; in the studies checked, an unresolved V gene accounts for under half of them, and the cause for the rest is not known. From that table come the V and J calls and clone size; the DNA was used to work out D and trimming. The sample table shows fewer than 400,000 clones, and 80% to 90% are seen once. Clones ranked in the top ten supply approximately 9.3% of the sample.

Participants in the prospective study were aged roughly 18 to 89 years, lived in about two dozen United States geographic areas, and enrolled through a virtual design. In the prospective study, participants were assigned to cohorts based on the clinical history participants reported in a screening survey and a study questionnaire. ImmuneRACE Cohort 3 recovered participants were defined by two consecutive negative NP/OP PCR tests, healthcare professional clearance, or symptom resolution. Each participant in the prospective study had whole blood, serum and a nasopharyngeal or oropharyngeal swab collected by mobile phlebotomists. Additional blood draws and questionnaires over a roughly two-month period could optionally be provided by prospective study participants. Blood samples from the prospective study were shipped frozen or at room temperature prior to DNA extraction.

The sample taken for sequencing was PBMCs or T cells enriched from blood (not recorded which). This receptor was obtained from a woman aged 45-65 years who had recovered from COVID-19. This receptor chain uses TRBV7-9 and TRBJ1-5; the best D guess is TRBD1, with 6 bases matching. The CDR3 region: CASSWDNNQPQHF. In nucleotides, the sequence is TGTGCCAGCAGTTGGGACAATAATCAGCCCCAGCATTTT.